This T cell receptor (beta chain) stems from a study of cytomegalovirus exposure and HLA in healthy donors. The primer mix had 60 Vbeta and 13 Jbeta primers. Here immunoSEQ multiplex PCR was the method, and the copy in TCRdb shows in-frame clones only, minus some. Seen here are roughly 120,000 clones, around two thirds observed once, and the top ten hold just over 8%. Regarding the study as a whole: Previous analysis showed most TCR beta V segments were productive about 87% or about 30% of the time. Trimming of TCR beta V- and J-genes showed a link, identified in a later analysis, to a missense DCLRE1C variant. Information on immune exposure was restricted to one variable (CMV serostatus).

Comments on this clone: The antigen is undetermined.

The TCR comes from a woman aged 35 to 49 in good health and CMV-seropositive. Sequencing was done on a sample of PBMCs.

CDR3 DNA: TGTGCCAGCAGCTCGGTTTCCGGGGGGCCCGGGACAGATACGCAGTATTTT. Translating it yields CASSSVSGGPGTDTQYF. The chain couples TRBV5-4 to TRBJ2-3, with D maybe TRBD2 (7 bases). Germline V lookup: CDR1 SGHNT, CDR2 YYREEE (reference sequence). V lost 3 bases, J lost 3 bases, and 20 bases lay in between. The CDR3 extends over 17 amino acids.